In this sample, the clone carrying this TCR beta chain turned up a few times. The data were obtained in a study of T cells in Graves' hyperthyroidism and ophthalmopathy. V shed 8 bases, J shed 7 bases, and the junction held 11 bases outside the gene matches. This CDR3 region has 15 residues. CDR1 is MNHNS, CDR2 SASEGT, per germline. RNA transcripts were the template for amplifying TCR beta CDR3 regions. In the first-round RT-PCR of the TCR CDR3, the HTBI primer set was used. One entry per CDR3 protein, called by TCRdb with MiXCR from the multiplex PCR reads. The table lists hundreds of thousands of distinct CDR3 sequences, approximately 14% of them singletons. Uncontrolled infection, other autoimmune disease, pregnancy or lactation led to exclusion.

The sequenced sample consisted of blood. The sequence came from a woman aged 50 to 65 with Graves' ophthalmopathy. This chain links TRBV6-1 with TRBJ2-7; 13 positions match TRBD2. Here the CDR3 reads CASRRWTSGRGEQYF. CDR3 in DNA: TGTGCCAGCCGCCGATGGACTAGCGGGAGAGGAGAGCAGTACTTC.